This entry lists 25 T cell receptor beta chains sequenced from one sample in a study of T cells in Graves' hyperthyroidism and ophthalmopathy. Amplified regions were TCR beta CDR3 sequences from RNA transcripts. A first-round RT-PCR of the TCR CDR3 used the HTBI primer set. TCRdb redid the calling of the multiplex PCR reads with MiXCR, one entry per CDR3 protein. The table records around 190,000 distinct CDR3 sequences, about a sixth of them present only once. The sequenced sample consisted of blood. All receptors come from a woman in her 50s with Graves' hyperthyroidism.

This clonotype was counted many times. This sequence joins TRBV10-2 and TRBJ2-7; the D is unclear. V was pared by 2 bases and J by 1 base, with 9 bases between. This CDR3 has 14 amino acids. Germline V gene sequence: CDR1 WSHSY, CDR2 SAAADI. The chain's CDR3 is CASSEGPLSYEQYF. DNA for the CDR3: TGCGCCAGCAGTGAGGGCCCCCTATCCTACGAGCAGTACTTC.

This clonotype showed up many times. The chain combines TRBV12-3 or TRBV12-4 with TRBJ2-7, with TRBD1 identical over 10 bases. The CDR3 runs to 15 residues. Germline trimming cut 0 bases from V and 2 bases from J; bases unmatched to any gene: 1. The chain's CDR3 is CASSLATGGTYEQYF. For the CDR3, the DNA is TGTGCCAGCAGTTTAGCGACAGGGGGCACCTACGAGCAGTACTTC.

This clonotype was seen a few times. The chain couples TRBV18 to TRBJ2-7; D possibly corresponds to TRBD1 (5 bases). This CDR3 is built from 15 residues. V lost 3 bases and J lost 3, with 15 bases in between. Germline values: CDR1 KGHSH, CDR2 LQKENI. CDR3 nucleotide sequence: TGTGCCAGCTCACCCCAAACCGGACATCACTACGAGCAGTACTTC. Its translation: CASSPQTGHHYEQYF.

In this sample, this clonotype turned up many times. This rearrangement joins TRBV11-2 to TRBJ1-1, with D hard to call. CDR1 and CDR2 (germline): SGHAT, FQNNGV. Trimming stripped 1 base from V and 11 bases from J, with 14 bases between. The CDR3 is made up of 13 amino acids. The CDR3 DNA reads as TGTGCCAGCAGCTTAGGCTCCTCCTTGGGGGCTTTCTTT. Encoded protein: CASSLGSSLGAFF.

This clonotype was recorded many times. The gene calls are TRBV6-1 and TRBJ2-1; 8 bases match TRBD2. Trimming took 4 bases from V and 5 from J; bases not matched to a gene: 7. Germline V gene lookup returns CDR1 MNHNS and CDR2 SASEGT. The CDR3 contains 15 residues. The CDR3 DNA reads TGTGCCAGCAGTGGACTAGCGAATACTCACAATGAGCAGTTCTTC. Translated: CASSGLANTHNEQFF.

Points on this clonotype: At one end the junction does not follow the germline gene, possibly because of a read error. The chain joins TRBV6-2 or TRBV6-3 to TRBJ1-1; D is unresolved. Germline assignment: CDR1 MNHEY and CDR2 SVGEGT. CDR3 length: 15 residues. The DNA of the CDR3 is TGTGCCATCAGTGAGTCGAGAGGCTTGAGGTCTGAAGCTTTCTTT. It specifies CAISESRGLRSEAFF.

This clonotype came up many times. V and J are TRBV2 and TRBJ2-1; TRBD2 aligns across 10 bases. The germline gives CDR1 SNHLY, CDR2 FYNNEI. V shed 6 bases, J shed 2 bases, and the junction held 22 bases outside the gene matches. The length of the CDR3 is 21 residues. The CDR3 DNA reads TGTGCCAGCAGCCAACTAGTCCGAAGGGCTAGCGGGAGTATAACCTACAATGAGCAGTTCTTC. Its protein is CASSQLVRRASGSITYNEQFF.

The chain recombines TRBV10-3 with TRBJ1-5, with D possibly TRBD1 on 5 matching bases. The germline V and J ends were trimmed by 10 bases and 4 bases, with 17 bases remaining between them. This CDR3 contains 14 residues. The germline V gene has CDR1 ENHRY and CDR2 SYGVKD. As DNA, the CDR3 is TGTGCCAGCGATTTGGCAGGGACGAATCAGCCCCAGCATTTT. It translates to CASDLAGTNQPQHF.

This clonotype was detected only a few times. The chain combines TRBV6-5 with TRBJ1-2; tentative D call: TRBD1 (5 bases). The CDR3 is 15 amino acids. Trimming removed 0 bases from V and 4 bases from J, with 12 bases in between. Germline CDR1 reads MNHEY; CDR2 reads SVGAGI. The CDR3: CASSYSWQGTYGYTF. The CDR3 nucleotides read TGTGCCAGCAGTTACTCATGGCAGGGTACCTATGGCTACACCTTC.

V and J are TRBV29-1 and TRBJ1-2, with D unclear. This CDR3 spans 13 amino acids. The V gene lost 4 bases and the J gene lost 3 bases, with 12 bases spanning the gap. Germline V lookup: CDR1 SQVTM, CDR2 ANQGSEA. Here the CDR3 DNA reads TGCAGCGTTGGAATGTCGGAGTACTATGGCTACACCTTC. Its translation: CSVGMSEYYGYTF.

The table lists this clonotype with many counts. The chain couples TRBV11-3 to TRBJ1-4; 9 nucleotides agree with TRBD1. The CDR3 has 16 amino acids. Germline-derived CDR1 and CDR2 are SGHNT and YENEEA. The trim removed 5 bases at V and 5 bases at J, leaving 9 bases unmatched. The CDR3 sequence is CASSPQGGQGNEKLFF. The CDR3 bases are TGTGCCAGCAGCCCCCAGGGGGGACAGGGAAATGAAAAACTGTTTTTT.

In the case of this clonotype: It is unclear where the CDR3 begins or ends on the DNA, so no DNA is shown, and the CDR3 is as TCRdb lists it. The chain employs TRBV7-9 and TRBJ2-1; the DNA was not used to check the table's D call, TRBD1. Counting both end residues, the CDR3 totals 15 amino acids. CDR1 and CDR2 (germline): SEHNR, FQNEAQ (reference sequence). The CDR3 loop reads CASSPNWGAGTGKFF.

This clonotype was observed a few times. This chain connects TRBV10-2 to TRBJ2-2; TRBD2 matches at 10 bases. Germline lookup yields CDR1 WSHSY and CDR2 SAAADI. The CDR3 is made up of 16 amino acids. J lost 4 bases, V lost 2 bases, and 4 bases had no gene match. The CDR3: CASSERLAGVTGELFF. CDR3 in DNA: TGCGCCAGCAGTGAGCGGCTAGCGGGAGTCACCGGGGAGCTGTTTTTT.

The chain uses TRBV3-1 and TRBJ2-2; no definite D call. Trimming shortened V by 2 bases and J by 1 base, and 5 bases separated the two germline ends. This CDR3 has 14 amino acids. Germline V gives CDR1 LGHDT, CDR2 YNNKEL (reference sequence). The CDR3 spells CASSQSGNTGELFF. CDR3 nucleotides: TGTGCCAGCAGCCAATCAGGGAACACCGGGGAGCTGTTTTTT.

This clonotype was observed many times. CDR3 amino acids: CARTRREGQETQYF. The CDR3 nucleotides are TGCGCCAGAACGAGGAGGGAGGGCCAAGAGACCCAGTACTTC. This chain connects TRBV10-1 to TRBJ2-5; the match to TRBD2 covers 7 bases. The V and J ends lost 9 bases and 1 base, in that order; junction bases with no gene match: 8. Per germline, CDR1 WNHNN and CDR2 SYGVQD (reference sequence). The CDR3 is 14 amino acids.

This clonotype was recorded once. Being one base from a much bigger clone, this may be a read error. The chain combines TRBV25-1 with TRBJ2-3, with TRBD2 matching over 9 bases. This CDR3 is 17 amino acids long. Per the germline V gene, CDR1 is MGHDK and CDR2 is SYGVNS. The CDR3, as DNA: TGTGGCAGCAGTGGGGGACTAGCTATAGGAAAGGCAGATACGCAGTATTTT. This codes for CGSSGGLAIGKADTQYF.

This clonotype was picked up many times. The genes are TRBV7-2 and TRBJ2-7; the D gene is possibly TRBD1 (6 bases). Trimming pared 5 bases from V and 0 bases from J, leaving 14 bases between. Germline-derived CDR1 and CDR2 are SGHTA and FQGNSA. This CDR3 contains 15 residues. The CDR3 region has the DNA TGTGCCAGCAGCCACCAACGGACAGCCTCCTACGAGCAGTACTTC. Translation: CASSHQRTASYEQYF. Full variable domain (outside the CDR3, taken from reference TRBV7-2 and TRBJ2-7): GAGVSQSPSNKVTEKGKDVELRCDPISGHTALYWYRQSLGQGLEFLIYFQGNSAPDKSGLPSDRFSAERTGGSVSTLTIQRTQQEDSAVYLCASSHQRTASYEQYFGPGTRLTVT.

This clonotype has just a few counts. The rearrangement uses TRBV9 and TRBJ2-7; 8 bases map to TRBD2. There are 16 residues in the CDR3. Germline assignment: CDR1 SGDLS and CDR2 YYNGEE. The V segment lost 0 bases and the J segment 2 bases; nucleotides outside the gene matches: 7. The CDR3: CASSVAPSGSTYEQYF. For the CDR3, the DNA is TGTGCCAGCAGCGTAGCTCCCAGCGGGAGTACCTACGAGCAGTACTTC.

With regard to this clonotype: At one boundary the junction diverges from the germline segment, which might be a read error. The rearrangement links TRBV18 to TRBJ2-1, with 9 bases that match TRBD2. Germline CDR1 is KGHSH and CDR2 is LQKENI. This CDR3 region has 17 residues. For the CDR3, the DNA is TGTGCCAGCTCACCTAAATACCTAGCGGGAACCTACAATGAGCAGCTCTTC. Amino acids: CASSPKYLAGTYNEQLF. Complete variable domain (other parts from reference TRBV18 and TRBJ2-1): NAGVMQNPRHLVRRRGQEARLRCSPMKGHSHVYWYRQLPEEGLKFMVYLQKENIIDESGMPKERFSAEFPKEGPSILRIQQVVRGDSAAYFCASSPKYLAGTYNEQLFGPGTRLTVL.

As for this clonotype: A clone one base away is much larger, so this may be a read error. The chain has TRBV20-1 and TRBJ2-3, with a weak D call TRBD1 (5 bases). Germline V gives CDR1 DFQATT, CDR2 SNEGSKA (reference sequence). The V end was cut by 4 bases, the J end by 5 bases, with 19 bases between. The CDR3 has 15 amino acids. The CDR3 here is CSATGIRVGRDTQYF. The CDR3 DNA reads TGCAGTGCTACAGGGATTCGGGTCGGTAGAGATACGCAGTATTTT.

This clonotype occurred a few times. The chain uses TRBV18 and TRBJ2-7, with a possible D match to TRBD1 (5 bases). Trimming cost V 6 bases and J 6 bases, with 9 bases left between them. Germline CDR1 KGHSH, CDR2 LQKENI. CDR3 length: 11 amino acids. As DNA, the CDR3 is TGTGCCAGCTCCGAAGGGGCCGAGCAGTACTTC. This sequence encodes CASSEGAEQYF. Full variable domain (outside the CDR3, taken from reference TRBV18 and TRBJ2-7): NAGVMQNPRHLVRRRGQEARLRCSPMKGHSHVYWYRQLPEEGLKFMVYLQKENIIDESGMPKERFSAEFPKEGPSILRIQQVVRGDSAAYFCASSEGAEQYFGPGTRLTVT.

This clonotype was detected ten times or more. The chain couples TRBV30 to TRBJ1-5; D unclear. The CDR3 spans 13 residues. The V gene's germline CDR1 is GTSNPN and CDR2 SVGIG (reference sequence). V shed 0 bases and J shed 5 bases, with 8 bases lying between them. In DNA form, the CDR3 reads TGTGCCTGGAGTGTAACTAATGATCAGCCCCAGCATTTT. Residues: CAWSVTNDQPQHF.

Remarks on this clonotype: A much more abundant neighbour one base away suggests this may be a read error. The chain recombines TRBV6-1 with TRBJ2-2; tentatively, D is TRBD1 (5 bases). Trimming removed 6 bases at V and 0 bases at J, with 11 bases between. The CDR3 has 15 amino acids. Germline CDR1 reads MNHNS; CDR2 reads SASEGT. The CDR3 region is CASRFWGANTGELFF. In DNA form, the CDR3 reads TGTGCCAGCAGGTTCTGGGGCGCGAACACCGGGGAGCTGTTTTTT.

The chain joins TRBV18 to TRBJ1-2; D unclear. V lost 2 bases and J 11 bases, leaving 12 bases between the germline ends. CDR1 and CDR2 (germline): KGHSH, LQKENI. The CDR3 has 12 amino acids. CDR3 sequence: CASSPMQPGYTF. The CDR3 bases are TGTGCCAGCTCACCAATGCAGCCTGGGTACACCTTC.

The chain has TRBV28 and TRBJ1-6; 7 bases line up with TRBD1. Per germline, CDR1 MDHEN and CDR2 SYDVKM. The CDR3 is made up of 16 amino acids. Unmatched junction bases numbered 11, after V lost 8 bases and J lost 4 bases. CDR3 loop: CASGSRLRGYNSPLHF. The CDR3, as DNA: TGTGCCAGCGGTTCCCGCCTCAGGGGGTATAATTCACCCCTCCACTTT.